This is a list of T cell receptor beta chains from one sample in a study of blood T cell repertoires in COVID-19. Libraries were prepared by immunoSEQ multiplex PCR; TCRdb keeps only in-frame clonotypes and omits some of them. The sample comprises about 210,000 clones, approximately 80% of which are singletons, and about 8.9% rests with the top ten. Material: peripheral blood. The receptors were gathered from a man aged 50 to 60 with active or convalescent COVID-19. CDR3s include the opening cysteine and the closing phenylalanine or tryptophan. The D gene is left open where the match is weak. Only some rows state a clone size, as once, few, many or a class for expanded clones.

>TRBD2|TRBV3-1/TRBV3-2|.|TRBJ2-3
CASSPWGGRLYTDTQYF
TGTGCCAGCAGCCCCTGGGGGGGACGGCTTTACACAGATACGCAGTATTTT
>TRBD1|TRBV5-1|once|TRBJ2-3
CASSLASGGPDTQYF
TGCGCCAGCAGCTTGGCTTCAGGGGGCCCAGATACGCAGTATTTT
>.|TRBV2|.|TRBJ1-1
CASSLSGGNTEAFF
TGTGCCAGCAGTTTGTCCGGGGGGAACACTGAAGCTTTCTTT
>TRBD2|TRBV7-2|.|TRBJ2-1
CASSPKPRLAGVENEQFF
TGTGCCAGCAGCCCCAAACCTCGACTAGCGGGAGTTGAGAATGAGCAGTTCTTC
>.|TRBV19|.|TRBJ1-2
CASTMTPQGLDFYGYTF
TGTGCCAGTACCATGACCCCCCAGGGCCTCGACTTCTATGGCTACACCTTC
>.|TRBV28|.|TRBJ1-5
CASSLSRLLNYQPQHF
TGTGCCAGCAGTTTAAGCAGGCTATTGAACTATCAGCCCCAGCATTTT
>.|TRBV10-3|.|TRBJ1-1
CAIRREMNTEAFF
TGTGCCATCAGGCGTGAGATGAACACTGAAGCTTTCTTT
>.|TRBV9|.|TRBJ2-6
CASSLSGSGANVLTF
TGTGCCAGCAGCCTTTCAGGCTCTGGGGCCAACGTCCTGACTTTC
>TRBD1|TRBV6-6|.|TRBJ2-7
CASTGSGQTTYEQYF
TGTGCCAGCACTGGATCGGGACAGACAACCTACGAGCAGTACTTC
>TRBD1|TRBV28|.|TRBJ1-2
CASRANRGLNYGYTF
TGTGCCAGCAGAGCCAACAGGGGACTTAACTATGGCTACACCTTC
>TRBD1|TRBV6-5|.|TRBJ1-2
CASSYLFGTGDYGYTF
TGTGCCAGCAGTTACCTTTTCGGGACAGGGGATTATGGCTACACCTTC
>TRBD2|TRBV2|.|TRBJ2-5
CASIGWTSGQETQYF
TGTGCCAGCATCGGTTGGACTAGCGGCCAAGAGACCCAGTACTTC
>TRBD2|TRBV9|.|TRBJ2-5
CASSRYPRGGRETQYF
TGTGCCAGCAGTCGCTACCCCCGGGGGGGGAGAGAGACCCAGTACTTC
>.|TRBV6-2/TRBV6-3|.|TRBJ1-2
CASSSGSHYGYTF
TGTGCCAGCAGTTCTGGGAGTCACTATGGCTACACCTTC
>.|TRBV1|.|TRBJ2-5
CTSSQSDRGSKTQYF
TGCACCAGCAGCCAGTCGGACAGGGGTTCCAAGACCCAGTACTTC
>.|TRBV9|.|TRBJ1-3
CASSVAAGRNTIYF
TGTGCCAGCAGCGTAGCCGCAGGGAGAAACACCATATATTTT
>.|TRBV5-5|.|TRBJ2-7
CASSWGAGAEAYEQYF
TGTGCCAGCAGCTGGGGAGCAGGGGCGGAGGCCTACGAGCAGTACTTC
>.|TRBV5-1|.|TRBJ2-1
CASSSSGSSYNEQFF
TGCGCCAGCAGCTCCTCTGGGAGCTCCTACAATGAGCAGTTCTTC
>.|TRBV5-1|.|TRBJ2-1
CASSTQGLGSYNEQFF
TGCGCCAGCAGCACCCAGGGGCTCGGGTCCTACAATGAGCAGTTCTTC
>TRBD2|TRBV5-1|.|TRBJ2-5
CASSFEPSGLQETQYF
TGCGCCAGCAGCTTCGAACCTAGCGGGCTACAAGAGACCCAGTACTTC
>.|TRBV2|.|TRBJ1-1
CASSLVAGNTEAFF
TGTGCCAGCAGCCTCGTGGCAGGGAACACTGAAGCTTTCTTT
>.|TRBV5-8|.|TRBJ1-4
CASRRRGGEKLFF
TGTGCCAGCAGAAGGAGGGGTGGTGAAAAACTGTTTTTT
>.|TRBV5-6|.|TRBJ1-2
CASSLWGNRDGYTF
TGTGCCAGCAGCTTGTGGGGCAACAGGGATGGCTACACCTTC
>.|TRBV7-8|few|TRBJ1-2
CASSLQATNYGYTF
TGTGCCAGCAGCTTACAGGCCACTAACTATGGCTACACCTTC
>TRBD1|TRBV7-9|once|TRBJ2-3
CASSLEQGATDTQYF
TGTGCCAGCAGCTTAGAACAGGGGGCGACAGATACGCAGTATTTT
>.|TRBV2|once|TRBJ1-2
CASSASLQADYGYTF
TGTGCCAGCAGTGCCAGCCTACAGGCGGACTATGGCTACACCTTC
>TRBD1|TRBV7-9|.|TRBJ1-2
CASTYLPGTGGDYGYTF
TGTGCCAGCACCTACCTTCCCGGGACAGGGGGTGACTATGGCTACACCTTC
>.|TRBV7-9|.|TRBJ1-2
CASSLDRGTYGYTF
TGTGCCAGCAGCTTAGATCGGGGGACCTATGGCTACACCTTC
>TRBD2|TRBV5-1|.|TRBJ2-2
CASSPRTSGPSSTNTGELFF
TGCGCCAGCAGCCCGAGGACTAGCGGGCCTTCTTCGACGAACACCGGGGAGCTGTTTTTT
>TRBD1|TRBV7-9|.|TRBJ2-7
CASSFPGGKSYEQYF
TGTGCCAGCAGCTTTCCAGGGGGCAAATCCTACGAGCAGTACTTC
>TRBD2|TRBV29-1|.|TRBJ2-5
CSVEDELAESVTQYF
TGCAGCGTTGAAGATGAGCTAGCGGAGTCCGTAACCCAGTACTTC
>.|TRBV27|.|TRBJ1-3
CASSLSRQGNTIYF
TGTGCCAGCAGTTTATCCCGACAGGGAAACACCATATATTTT
>TRBD1|TRBV7-9|.|TRBJ1-3
CASSFGQVSGNTIYF
TGTGCCAGCAGCTTCGGACAGGTCTCTGGAAACACCATATATTTT
>.|TRBV7-5|.|TRBJ2-7
CVRSGAAYEQYF
TGTGTCAGAAGCGGGGCGGCTTACGAGCAGTACTTC
>.|TRBV28|once|TRBJ1-4
CASSFVAANEKLFF
TGTGCCAGCAGTTTCGTGGCGGCTAATGAAAAACTGTTTTTT
>TRBD2|TRBV7-9|.|TRBJ2-5
CASSLEGLAQETQYF
TGTGCCAGCAGCTTAGAAGGACTAGCTCAAGAGACCCAGTACTTC
>TRBD2|TRBV5-1|.|TRBJ2-3
CASSSGTSGGNTQYF
TGCGCCAGCAGCAGCGGGACTAGCGGGGGGAATACGCAGTATTTT
>.|TRBV27|.|TRBJ2-7
CASSFRLGYYEQYF
TGTGCCAGCAGTTTTAGACTTGGATACTACGAGCAGTACTTC
>TRBD2|TRBV10-3|.|TRBJ2-5
CANSGTSEETQYF
TGTGCCAATTCCGGGACTAGCGAAGAGACCCAGTACTTC
>.|TRBV11-1|.|TRBJ1-1
CASSLARTSTEAFF
TGTGCCAGCAGCTTAGCGAGGACATCTACTGAAGCTTTCTTT
>.|TRBV7-8|.|TRBJ1-6
CASTPRGSSYNSPLHF
TGTGCCAGCACCCCGAGGGGGAGCTCCTATAATTCACCCCTCCACTTT
>TRBD2|TRBV2|.|TRBJ2-3
CASSGTSGQADTQYF
TGTGCCAGCAGTGGGACTAGCGGGCAGGCAGATACGCAGTATTTT
>TRBD1|TRBV7-9|few|TRBJ1-6
CASSLDRFGSYNSPLHF
TGTGCCAGCAGCCTGGACAGGTTCGGTTCCTATAATTCACCCCTCCACTTT
>TRBD2|TRBV24-1|.|TRBJ2-3
CATSYSSGGGSDTQYF
TGTGCCACCAGTTACAGTTCCGGCGGGGGGTCAGATACGCAGTATTTT
>TRBD1|TRBV7-8|.|TRBJ2-5
CASSTGSQETQYF
TGTGCCAGTTCGACAGGGTCACAAGAGACCCAGTACTTC
>TRBD2|TRBV6-2/TRBV6-3|.|TRBJ2-3
CASTPTGGTDTQYF
TGTGCCAGCACCCCGACGGGGGGGACAGATACGCAGTATTTT
>.|TRBV28|once|TRBJ1-4
CASSFPTTYEREKLFF
TGTGCCAGCAGTTTTCCCACGACTTATGAACGCGAAAAACTGTTTTTT
>.|TRBV7-8|.|TRBJ2-3
CASSLGGSYTDTQYF
TGTGCCAGCAGCTTAGGGGGCAGTTACACAGATACGCAGTATTTT